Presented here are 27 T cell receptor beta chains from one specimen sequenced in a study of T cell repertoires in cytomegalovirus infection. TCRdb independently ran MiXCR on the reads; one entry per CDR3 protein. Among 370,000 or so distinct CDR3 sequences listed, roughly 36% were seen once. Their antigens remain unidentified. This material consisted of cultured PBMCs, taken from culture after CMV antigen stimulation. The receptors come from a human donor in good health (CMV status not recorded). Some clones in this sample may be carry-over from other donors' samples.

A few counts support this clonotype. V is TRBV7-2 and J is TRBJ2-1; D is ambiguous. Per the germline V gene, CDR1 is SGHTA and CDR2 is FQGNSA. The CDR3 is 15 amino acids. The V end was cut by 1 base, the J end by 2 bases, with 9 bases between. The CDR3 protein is CASSLDPNTYNEQFF. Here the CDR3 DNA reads TGTGCCAGCAGCTTAGACCCCAACACCTACAATGAGCAGTTCTTC.

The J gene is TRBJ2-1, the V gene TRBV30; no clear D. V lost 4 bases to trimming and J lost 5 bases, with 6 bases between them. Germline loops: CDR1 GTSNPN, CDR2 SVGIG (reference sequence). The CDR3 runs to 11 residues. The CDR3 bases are TGTGCCTGGACGGTGAACAATGAGCAGTTCTTC. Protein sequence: CAWTVNNEQFF.

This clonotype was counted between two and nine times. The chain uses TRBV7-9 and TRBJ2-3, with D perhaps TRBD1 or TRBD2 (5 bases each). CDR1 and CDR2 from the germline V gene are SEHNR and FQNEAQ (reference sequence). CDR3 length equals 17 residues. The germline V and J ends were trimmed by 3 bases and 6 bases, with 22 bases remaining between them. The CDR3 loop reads CASSLSSGTAAWDTQYF. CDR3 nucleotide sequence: TGTGCCAGCAGCTTGTCTTCTGGGACGGCGGCTTGGGATACGCAGTATTTT.

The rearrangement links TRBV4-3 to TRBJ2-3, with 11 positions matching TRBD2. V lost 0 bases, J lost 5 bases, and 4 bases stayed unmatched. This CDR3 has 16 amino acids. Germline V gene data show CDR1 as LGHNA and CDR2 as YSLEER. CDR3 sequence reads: CASSQDPLAGGDTQYF. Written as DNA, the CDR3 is TGCGCCAGCAGCCAAGATCCCCTAGCGGGAGGAGATACGCAGTATTTT.

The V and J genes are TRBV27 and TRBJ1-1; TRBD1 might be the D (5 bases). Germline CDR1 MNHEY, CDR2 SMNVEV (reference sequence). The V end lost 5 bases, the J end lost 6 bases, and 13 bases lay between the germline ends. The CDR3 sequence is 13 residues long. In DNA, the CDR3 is TGTGCCAGCAGTCAGTGGGGAGGGGCTGAAGCTTTCTTT. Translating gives CASSQWGGAEAFF.

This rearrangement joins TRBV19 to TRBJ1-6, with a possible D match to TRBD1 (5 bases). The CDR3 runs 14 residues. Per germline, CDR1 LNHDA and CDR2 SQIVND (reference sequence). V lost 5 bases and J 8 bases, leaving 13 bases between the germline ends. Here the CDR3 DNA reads TGTGCCAGTAGTTCGGGACGGGGACATTCACCCCTCCACTTT. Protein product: CASSSGRGHSPLHF.

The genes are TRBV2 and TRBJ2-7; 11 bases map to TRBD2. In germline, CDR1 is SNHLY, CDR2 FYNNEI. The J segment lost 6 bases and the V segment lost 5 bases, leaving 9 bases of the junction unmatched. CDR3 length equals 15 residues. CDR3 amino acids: CASSPLAGGPGEQYF. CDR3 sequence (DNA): TGTGCCAGCAGTCCCTTAGCGGGAGGGCCGGGCGAGCAGTACTTC.

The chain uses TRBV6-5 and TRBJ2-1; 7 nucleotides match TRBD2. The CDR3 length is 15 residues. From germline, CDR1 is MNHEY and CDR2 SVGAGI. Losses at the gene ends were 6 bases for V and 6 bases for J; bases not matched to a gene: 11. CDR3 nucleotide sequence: TGTGCCAGCAGCTTCTGGATGGGCGGGAGCAATGAGCAGTTCTTC. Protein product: CASSFWMGGSNEQFF.

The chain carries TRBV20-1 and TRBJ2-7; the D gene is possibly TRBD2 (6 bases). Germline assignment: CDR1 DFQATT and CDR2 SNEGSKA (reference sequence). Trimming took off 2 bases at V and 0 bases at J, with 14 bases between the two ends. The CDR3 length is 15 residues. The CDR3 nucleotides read TGCAGTGCTAGACAAGCGGCGGGATACTCCTACGAGCAGTACTTC. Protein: CSARQAAGYSYEQYF.

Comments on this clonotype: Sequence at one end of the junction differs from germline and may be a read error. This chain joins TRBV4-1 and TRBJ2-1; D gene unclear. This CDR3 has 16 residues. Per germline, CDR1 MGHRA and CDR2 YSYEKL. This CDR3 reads CASSQPLSLGFQEQFF. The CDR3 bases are TGTGCCAGCAGCCAACCATTGTCTCTGGGGTTCCAAGAGCAGTTCTTC.

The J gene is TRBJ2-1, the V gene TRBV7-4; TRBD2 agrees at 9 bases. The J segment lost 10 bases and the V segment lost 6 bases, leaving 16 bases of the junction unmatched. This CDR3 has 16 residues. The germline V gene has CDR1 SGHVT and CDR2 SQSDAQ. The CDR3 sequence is CASSPSGNSPRGEQFF. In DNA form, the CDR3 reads TGTGCCAGCAGTCCTAGCGGGAACAGCCCCAGGGGGGAGCAGTTCTTC.

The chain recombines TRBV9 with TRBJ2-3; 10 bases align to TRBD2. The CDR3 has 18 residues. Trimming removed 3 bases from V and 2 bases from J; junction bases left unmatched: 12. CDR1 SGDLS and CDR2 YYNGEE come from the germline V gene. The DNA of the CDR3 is TGTGCCAGCAGCGCGCATGGGGCTAGCGGGGGCCTCACAGATACGCAGTATTTT. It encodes CASSAHGASGGLTDTQYF.

CDR3 DNA sequence: TGTGCCAGCAGCGGACTAGCGGGAGGGCCCTCGCCCCTCGAGCAGTACTTC. Translated, it gives CASSGLAGGPSPLEQYF. J is TRBJ2-7 and V is TRBV12-3 or TRBV12-4, with 15 positions matching TRBD2. The CDR3 sequence is 17 residues long. With 6 bases clipped from V and 6 bases from J, the junction kept 12 bases outside the gene matches.

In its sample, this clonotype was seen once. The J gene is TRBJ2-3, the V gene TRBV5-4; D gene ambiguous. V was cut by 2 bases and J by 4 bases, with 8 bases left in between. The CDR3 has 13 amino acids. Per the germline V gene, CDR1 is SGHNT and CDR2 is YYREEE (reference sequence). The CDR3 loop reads CASSFRVSDTQYF. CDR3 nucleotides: TGTGCCAGCAGCTTTAGGGTCTCAGATACGCAGTATTTT. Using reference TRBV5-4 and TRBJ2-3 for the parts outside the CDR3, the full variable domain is ETGVTQSPTHLIKTRGQQVTLRCSSQSGHNTVSWYQQALGQGPQFIFQYYREEENGRGNFPPRFSGLQFPNYSSELNVNALELDDSALYLCASSFRVSDTQYFGPGTRLTVL.

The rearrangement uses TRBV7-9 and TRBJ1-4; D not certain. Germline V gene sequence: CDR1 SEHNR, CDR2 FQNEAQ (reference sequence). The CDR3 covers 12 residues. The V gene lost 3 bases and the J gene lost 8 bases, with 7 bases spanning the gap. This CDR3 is CASSFIGEKLFF. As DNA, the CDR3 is TGTGCCAGCAGCTTTATCGGGGAAAAACTGTTTTTT.

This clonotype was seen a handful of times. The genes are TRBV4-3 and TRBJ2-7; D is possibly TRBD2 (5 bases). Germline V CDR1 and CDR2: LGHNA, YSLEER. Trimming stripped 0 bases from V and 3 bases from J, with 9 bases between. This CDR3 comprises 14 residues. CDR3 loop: CASSQDRGHYEQYF. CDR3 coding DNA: TGCGCCAGCAGCCAAGATCGGGGTCACTACGAGCAGTACTTC.

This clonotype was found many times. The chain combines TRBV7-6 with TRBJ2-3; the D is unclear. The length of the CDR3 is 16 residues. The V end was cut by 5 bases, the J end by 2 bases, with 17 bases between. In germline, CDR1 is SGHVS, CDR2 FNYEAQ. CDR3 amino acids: CASSTSLQQNTDTQYF. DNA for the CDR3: TGTGCCAGCAGCACGTCCTTGCAACAGAACACAGATACGCAGTATTTT.

CDR3 region: CASSLSGSRLEQFF. Here the CDR3 DNA reads TGTGCCAGCAGCCTTAGCGGGAGTCGCCTTGAGCAGTTCTTC. The chain uses TRBV6-1 and TRBJ2-1; 9 nucleotides match TRBD2. The CDR3 spans 14 residues. The germline V gene has CDR1 MNHNS and CDR2 SASEGT. Losses at the gene ends were 6 bases for V and 9 bases for J; bases not matched to a gene: 9.

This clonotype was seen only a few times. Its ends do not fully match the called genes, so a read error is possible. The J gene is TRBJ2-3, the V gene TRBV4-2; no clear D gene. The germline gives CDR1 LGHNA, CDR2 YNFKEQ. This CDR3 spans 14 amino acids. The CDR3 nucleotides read TGTGCCAGCAGTCAAGGGCCCTTTACAGATACGCAGTATTTT. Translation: CASSQGPFTDTQYF.

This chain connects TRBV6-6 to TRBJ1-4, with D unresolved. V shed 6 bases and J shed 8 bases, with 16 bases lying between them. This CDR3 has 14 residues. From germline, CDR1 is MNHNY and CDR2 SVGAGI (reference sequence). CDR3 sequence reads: CASRATQGPEKLFF. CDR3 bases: TGTGCCAGCAGAGCCACACAAGGCCCAGAAAAACTGTTTTTT.

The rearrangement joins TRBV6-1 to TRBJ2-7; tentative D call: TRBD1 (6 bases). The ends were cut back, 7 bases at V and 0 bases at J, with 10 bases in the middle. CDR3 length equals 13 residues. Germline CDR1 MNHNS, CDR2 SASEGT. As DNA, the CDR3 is TGTGCCAGCAACACCAGGGGCTCCTACGAGCAGTACTTC. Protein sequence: CASNTRGSYEQYF.

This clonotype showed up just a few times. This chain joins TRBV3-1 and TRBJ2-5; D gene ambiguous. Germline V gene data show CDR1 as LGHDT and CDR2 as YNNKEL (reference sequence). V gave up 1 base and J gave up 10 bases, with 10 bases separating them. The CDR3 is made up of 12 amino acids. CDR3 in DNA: TGTGCCAGCAGCCAAGGGGAAAGGCTCCAGTACTTC. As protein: CASSQGERLQYF.

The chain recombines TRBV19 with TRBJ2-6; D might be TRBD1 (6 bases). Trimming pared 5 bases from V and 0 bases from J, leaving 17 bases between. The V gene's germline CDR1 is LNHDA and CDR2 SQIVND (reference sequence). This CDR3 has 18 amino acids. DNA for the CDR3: TGTGCCAGTAGTGCATACAGGGTCTTTCACTCTGGGGCCAACGTCCTGACTTTC. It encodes CASSAYRVFHSGANVLTF.

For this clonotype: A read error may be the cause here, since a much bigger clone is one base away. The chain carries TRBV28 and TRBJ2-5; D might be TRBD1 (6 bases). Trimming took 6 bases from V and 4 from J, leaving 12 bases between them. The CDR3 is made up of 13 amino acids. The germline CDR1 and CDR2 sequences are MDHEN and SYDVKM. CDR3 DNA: TGTGCCAGCAGATTAGGGGGTGGAGAGACCCAGTACTTC. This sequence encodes CASRLGGGETQYF. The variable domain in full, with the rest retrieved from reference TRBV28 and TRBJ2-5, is DVKVTQSSRYLVKRTGEKVFLECVQDMDHENMFWYRQDPGLGLRLIYFSYDVKMKEKGDIPEGYSVSREKKERFSLILESASTNQTSMYLCASRLGGGETQYFGPGTRLLVL.

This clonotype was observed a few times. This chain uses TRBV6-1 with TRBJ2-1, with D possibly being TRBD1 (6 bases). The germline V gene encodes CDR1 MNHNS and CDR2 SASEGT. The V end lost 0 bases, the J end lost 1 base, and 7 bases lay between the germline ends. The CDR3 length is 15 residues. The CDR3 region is CASSEAGASYNEQFF. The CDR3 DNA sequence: TGTGCCAGCAGTGAAGCGGGGGCTTCCTACAATGAGCAGTTCTTC.

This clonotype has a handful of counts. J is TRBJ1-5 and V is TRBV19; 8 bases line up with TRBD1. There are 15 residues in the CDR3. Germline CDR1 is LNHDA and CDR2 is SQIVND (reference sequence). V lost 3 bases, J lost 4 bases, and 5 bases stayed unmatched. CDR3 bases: TGTGCCAGTAGTATCGGGACAGGCAGGAATCAGCCCCAGCATTTT. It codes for CASSIGTGRNQPQHF.

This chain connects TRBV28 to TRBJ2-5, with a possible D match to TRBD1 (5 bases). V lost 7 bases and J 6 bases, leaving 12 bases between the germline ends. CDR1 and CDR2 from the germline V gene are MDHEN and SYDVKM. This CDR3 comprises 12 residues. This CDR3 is CASTLLGQTQYF. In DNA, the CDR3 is TGTGCCAGCACCCTCCTGGGGCAGACCCAGTACTTC.